The 21 T cell receptor beta chains listed next were all sequenced from one sample in a study of blood T cell repertoires in COVID-19. Clones were read by immunoSEQ multiplex PCR, and TCRdb kept only the in-frame ones, dropping some. Of 300,000 or so clones listed, around 87% are singletons. Sequencing input: peripheral blood. The receptors shown here come from a man in his 70s with acute or convalescent COVID-19.

This chain joins TRBV5-1 and TRBJ2-7; 9 bases are shared with TRBD2. Germline V gene data show CDR1 as SGHRS and CDR2 as YFSETQ. The CDR3 covers 15 residues. J was trimmed by 2 bases and V by 4 bases; bases with no gene match: 7. In DNA form, the CDR3 reads TGCGCCAGCAGCCTGTTAGCGGGAGCTACCTACGAGCAGTACTTC. It specifies CASSLLAGATYEQYF.

The chain combines TRBV28 with TRBJ2-7; a possible D gene is TRBD1 (5 bases). V was clipped by 5 bases and J by 2 bases, with 10 bases between them. The CDR3 sequence is 13 residues long. The V gene's germline CDR1 is MDHEN and CDR2 SYDVKM. CDR3 protein: CASSATDPYEQYF. CDR3 in DNA: TGTGCCAGCAGTGCGACAGATCCCTACGAGCAGTACTTC.

This chain joins TRBV7-2 and TRBJ2-6, with D unresolved. The CDR3 runs 16 residues. V was shortened by 6 bases and J by 0 bases, with 12 bases between the two germline ends. Germline CDR1 reads SGHTA; CDR2 reads FQGNSA. The CDR3 sequence is CASSPRESSGANVLTF. CDR3 DNA sequence: TGTGCCAGCAGTCCAAGAGAGAGCTCTGGGGCCAACGTCCTGACTTTC.

The chain has TRBV3-1 (or the pseudogene TRBV3-2) and TRBJ2-6, with a tentative D call TRBD1 (6 bases). The ends were cut back, 4 bases at V and 0 bases at J, with 19 bases in the middle. From germline, CDR1 is LGHDT and CDR2 YNNKEL (reference sequence). This CDR3 contains 19 residues. The CDR3 DNA is TGTGCCAGCAGCCGGATTGGGGGCAGTATTAGCTCTGGGGCCAACGTCCTGACTTTC. This codes for CASSRIGGSISSGANVLTF.

The chain recombines TRBV7-2 with TRBJ1-4; no definite D call. V was trimmed by 5 bases and J by 8 bases, leaving 12 bases between them. Germline CDR1 and CDR2: SGHTA and FQGNSA. The CDR3 has 13 amino acids. CDR3 sequence reads: CASSPRGGEKLFF. CDR3 coding DNA: TGTGCCAGCAGCCCCCGAGGAGGGGAAAAACTGTTTTTT. Drawing the rest from reference TRBV7-2 and TRBJ1-4, the complete variable domain is GAGVSQSPSNKVTEKGKDVELRCDPISGHTALYWYRQSLGQGLEFLIYFQGNSAPDKSGLPSDRFSAERTGGSVSTLTIQRTQQEDSAVYLCASSPRGGEKLFFGSGTQLSVL.

The CDR3 loop reads CASSEAGTWDSPLHF. The CDR3 region has the DNA TGTGCCAGCAGTGAAGCGGGCACCTGGGATTCACCCCTCCACTTT. V usage is TRBV2 and J usage is TRBJ1-6; D not certain. Trimming removed 0 bases from V and 8 bases from J, with 11 bases in between. The CDR3 has 15 residues. CDR1 SNHLY and CDR2 FYNNEI come from the germline V gene.

V usage is TRBV3-1 (or the pseudogene TRBV3-2) and J usage is TRBJ1-2; TRBD1 matches 11 bases. V lost 4 bases and J lost 8; bases outside the gene matches: 9. The CDR3 runs 15 residues. Germline CDR1 LGHDT, CDR2 YNNKEL (reference sequence). CDR3 protein: CASSLPGQGAGGYTF. CDR3 DNA sequence: TGTGCCAGCAGCCTACCCGGACAGGGGGCTGGAGGCTACACCTTC.

This chain links TRBV6-5 with TRBJ1-4; the D gene is possibly TRBD1 (6 bases). Trimming shortened V by 6 bases and J by 8 bases, and 19 bases separated the two germline ends. The germline V gene encodes CDR1 MNHEY and CDR2 SVGAGI. The CDR3 has 15 residues. The CDR3 DNA reads TGTGCCAGCAGCCGTAAACAGGGAGGGCGCGAAAAACTGTTTTTT. Protein sequence: CASSRKQGGREKLFF.

The chain combines TRBV28 with TRBJ1-5; no clear D. Germline V lookup: CDR1 MDHEN, CDR2 SYDVKM. V lost 6 bases and J 6 bases, leaving 21 bases between the germline ends. CDR3 length: 16 amino acids. The CDR3 region is CASSPPGNHRPQPQHF. The CDR3 coding sequence is TGTGCCAGCAGCCCTCCCGGGAACCACCGGCCTCAGCCCCAGCATTTT.

Here the CDR3 reads CATSSRQAGHSGRETQYF. DNA of the CDR3: TGTGCCACCAGTTCCCGGCAGGCCGGACACTCCGGTCGAGAGACCCAGTACTTC. The chain carries TRBV24-1 and TRBJ2-5; D may be TRBD1 (5 bases). CDR1 and CDR2 from the germline V gene are KGHDR and SFDVKD. Trimming removed 6 bases at V and 4 bases at J, with 26 bases between. This CDR3 comprises 18 residues.

This clone appeared once. The rearrangement links TRBV18 to TRBJ2-7, with 7 bases identical to TRBD1. Germline CDR1 reads KGHSH; CDR2 reads LQKENI. The CDR3 is 14 amino acids. V trimming: 1 base; J trimming: 2 bases; junction bases outside the gene matches: 2. The CDR3: CASSPQGAAYEQYF. Written as DNA, the CDR3 is TGTGCCAGCTCACCACAGGGGGCTGCCTACGAGCAGTACTTC.

This chain joins TRBV28 and TRBJ1-2; TRBD1 agrees at 12 bases. After removal of 10 bases from V and 0 bases from J, the junction contained 9 bases not matched to a gene. This CDR3 spans 16 amino acids. Germline CDR1 reads MDHEN; CDR2 reads SYDVKM. CDR3 sequence reads: CATGTGGAGANYGYTF. The DNA of the CDR3 is TGTGCCACCGGGACAGGGGGCGCCGGAGCTAACTATGGCTACACCTTC.

The chain carries TRBV2 and TRBJ2-5; TRBD2 aligns across 8 bases. V gave up 4 bases and J gave up 5 bases; unmatched junction bases: 6. CDR3 size: 14 residues. Germline lookup yields CDR1 SNHLY and CDR2 FYNNEI. The CDR3 sequence: CASSGGLVSETQYF. Here the CDR3 DNA reads TGTGCCAGCAGTGGGGGACTAGTGAGTGAGACCCAGTACTTC. Based on the CDR3 plus reference TRBV2 and TRBJ2-5, the full variable domain is EPEVTQTPSHQVTQMGQEVILRCVPISNHLYFYWYRQILGQKVEFLVSFYNNEISEKSEIFDDQFSVERPDGSNFTLKIRSTKLEDSAMYFCASSGGLVSETQYFGPGTRLLVL.

Worth noting for this clone: The sample has other DNA sequences that encode this CDR3 too. The gene calls are TRBV5-1 and TRBJ1-2, with a weak D call TRBD1 (5 bases). V lost 0 bases, J lost 0 bases, and 9 bases lay in between. The germline V gene encodes CDR1 SGHRS and CDR2 YFSETQ. The CDR3 totals 15 residues. CDR3 amino acids: CASSLAGGPNYGYTF. The CDR3, as DNA: TGCGCCAGCAGCTTGGCGGGGGGTCCTAACTATGGCTACACCTTC. The entire variable domain, with the rest obtained from reference TRBV5-1 and TRBJ1-2, is as follows: KAGVTQTPRYLIKTRGQQVTLSCSPISGHRSVSWYQQTPGQGLQFLFEYFSETQRNKGNFPGRFSGRQFSNSRSEMNVSTLELGDSALYLCASSLAGGPNYGYTFGSGTRLTVV.

The chain is built from TRBV6-5 and TRBJ1-1, with D perhaps matching TRBD1 (5 bases). CDR1 MNHEY and CDR2 SVGAGI come from the germline V gene. The V end was cut by 4 bases, the J end by 1 base, with 10 bases between. This CDR3 spans 14 amino acids. The CDR3 spells CASSLVDRNTEAFF. CDR3 in DNA: TGTGCCAGCAGTTTAGTCGACAGGAACACTGAAGCTTTCTTT.

V gene TRBV20-1 combines with J gene TRBJ2-3; D is unclear. The germline V and J ends were trimmed by 3 bases and 4 bases, with 11 bases remaining between them. Germline CDR1 DFQATT, CDR2 SNEGSKA (reference sequence). The length of the CDR3 is 13 residues. DNA of the CDR3: TGCAGTGCTAGTACGGTCCAGGCAGATACGCAGTATTTT. Its translation: CSASTVQADTQYF.

This clone was seen only a few times. This chain uses TRBV11-2 with TRBJ1-2, with 9 bases fitting TRBD1. Per germline, CDR1 SGHAT and CDR2 FQNNGV. After removal of 5 bases from V and 4 bases from J, the junction contained 14 bases not matched to a gene. This CDR3 is built from 17 residues. The CDR3 nucleotides are TGTGCCAGCAGCCCGCGGTTAGGCGGACAGGGGATCTATGGCTACACCTTC. Protein sequence: CASSPRLGGQGIYGYTF. Full variable domain (remainder filled in from reference TRBV11-2 and TRBJ1-2): EAGVAQSPRYKIIEKRQSVAFWCNPISGHATLYWYQQILGQGPKLLIQFQNNGVVDDSQLPKDRFSAERLKGVDSTLKIQPAKLEDSAVYLCASSPRLGGQGIYGYTFGSGTRLTVV.

This chain connects TRBV11-2 to TRBJ1-6; D gene ambiguous. The CDR3 sequence is 14 residues long. The germline V and J ends were trimmed by 0 bases and 6 bases, with 6 bases remaining between them. Germline CDR1 is SGHAT and CDR2 is FQNNGV. The CDR3 here is CASSLEARNSPLHF. The CDR3 DNA reads TGTGCCAGCAGCTTAGAAGCACGTAATTCACCCCTCCACTTT.

This sequence joins TRBV10-3 and TRBJ2-3; the D gene is possibly TRBD1 (6 bases). The V end was cut by 6 bases, the J end by 2 bases, with 15 bases between. CDR3 length: 15 amino acids. CDR1 ENHRY and CDR2 SYGVKD come from the germline V gene. The CDR3 region has the DNA TGTGCCATCAGCGACCTACAGGGTCCCACAGATACGCAGTATTTT. This encodes CAISDLQGPTDTQYF.

J is TRBJ1-2 and V is TRBV2; perhaps TRBD1 as D (6 bases). Germline assignment: CDR1 SNHLY and CDR2 FYNNEI. The ends were cut back, 8 bases at V and 6 bases at J, with 16 bases in the middle. This CDR3 has 13 amino acids. The CDR3 nucleotides are TGTGCCAGCCGGACCACAGGGCTGAATGGCTACACCTTC. Protein: CASRTTGLNGYTF.

This sequence joins TRBV18 and TRBJ2-5; D is uncertain. The ends were cut back, 3 bases at V and 1 base at J, with 9 bases in the middle. This CDR3 has 14 amino acids. The germline CDR1 and CDR2 sequences are KGHSH and LQKENI. DNA for the CDR3: TGTGCCAGCTCACCCTCCGGGTTCCAAGAGACCCAGTACTTC. Translated: CASSPSGFQETQYF.